These T cell receptor beta chains were read from a single sample in a study of control samples from healthy donors and cancer patients. Here immunoSEQ multiplex PCR was the method, and the copy in TCRdb shows in-frame clones only, minus some. The table includes tens of thousands of clones, 90% to 95% detected once. Sequencing was performed on blood. The source is a man aged 25 to 45 in good health. The CDR3 runs from the conserved cysteine through the conserved F or W. The order of the fields is clone size, V gene, D gene, J gene, CDR3 DNA, CDR3 protein. D genes are given only for firm matches. Size is stated for part of the rows, as once, few or many counts, or as a class when the clone is expanded.

clone size: .; V gene: TRBV7-2; D gene: .; J gene: TRBJ2-4; CDR3 DNA: TGTGCCAGCAGCTTAAGCGTGGGGGGGCTGAACATTCAGTACTTC; CDR3 protein: CASSLSVGGLNIQYF
clone size: .; V gene: TRBV7-8; D gene: .; J gene: TRBJ1-2; CDR3 DNA: TGTGCCAGCAGCTTAAGGACCTATAACTTCTATGGCTACACCTTC; CDR3 protein: CASSLRTYNFYGYTF
clone size: .; V gene: TRBV6-2/TRBV6-3; D gene: TRBD1; J gene: TRBJ1-2; CDR3 DNA: TGTGCCAGCAGTTGGGACAGAAACTATGGCTACACCTTC; CDR3 protein: CASSWDRNYGYTF
clone size: .; V gene: TRBV5-1; D gene: TRBD2; J gene: TRBJ2-3; CDR3 DNA: TGCGCCAGCAGCTTGAGTAGCGGGGGGGCTAGCACAGATACGCAGTATTTT; CDR3 protein: CASSLSSGGASTDTQYF
clone size: .; V gene: TRBV6-5; D gene: .; J gene: TRBJ1-6; CDR3 DNA: TGTGCCAGCAGTTATGGACTGTTGGGTTCACCCCTCCACTTT; CDR3 protein: CASSYGLLGSPLHF
clone size: .; V gene: TRBV7-2; D gene: TRBD1; J gene: TRBJ1-3; CDR3 DNA: TGTGCCAGCAGCTTCCGGACAGGGAGGTCTGGAAACACCATATATTTT; CDR3 protein: CASSFRTGRSGNTIYF
clone size: once; V gene: TRBV28; D gene: .; J gene: TRBJ1-2; CDR3 DNA: TGTGCCAGCAGTTTCAGATCAACAGGAGCTAACTATGGCTACACCTTC; CDR3 protein: CASSFRSTGANYGYTF
clone size: .; V gene: TRBV6-1; D gene: .; J gene: TRBJ2-3; CDR3 DNA: TGTGCCAGCAGTGAGGGTATGGCTAGCCGGGCAGATACGCAGTATTTT; CDR3 protein: CASSEGMASRADTQYF
clone size: .; V gene: TRBV30; D gene: TRBD1; J gene: TRBJ2-5; CDR3 DNA: TGTGCCTATACACCGGGGACAGGGAGTTTGGTTCGGACCCAGTACTTC; CDR3 protein: CAYTPGTGSLVRTQYF
clone size: .; V gene: TRBV28; D gene: .; J gene: TRBJ2-1; CDR3 DNA: TGTGCCAGCAGTTATGGTCTAGACTTTTTGGGCTCCTACAATGAGCAGTTCTTC; CDR3 protein: CASSYGLDFLGSYNEQFF
clone size: .; V gene: TRBV14; D gene: TRBD1; J gene: TRBJ1-1; CDR3 DNA: TGTGCCAGCAGGGGACAGGGGGATACTGAAGCTTTCTTT; CDR3 protein: CASRGQGDTEAFF
clone size: .; V gene: TRBV9; D gene: .; J gene: TRBJ1-2; CDR3 DNA: TGTGCCAGCAGCGTAGAAGGGGATGTAAACTATGGCTACACCTTC; CDR3 protein: CASSVEGDVNYGYTF
clone size: .; V gene: TRBV18; D gene: TRBD2; J gene: TRBJ2-1; CDR3 DNA: TGTGCCAGCTCATCTCGGGACCACCGCTTCTTAGCGGGAGGGCCCGGCAATGAGCAGTTCTTC; CDR3 protein: CASSSRDHRFLAGGPGNEQFF
clone size: .; V gene: TRBV4-1; D gene: TRBD1; J gene: TRBJ2-7; CDR3 DNA: TGCGCCAGCAGCCGGTCGACAGGGGGCTCCTACGAGCAGTACTTC; CDR3 protein: CASSRSTGGSYEQYF
clone size: once; V gene: TRBV6-1; D gene: .; J gene: TRBJ2-5; CDR3 DNA: TGTGCCAGCAGTGAAGGTTCCCAACGGGGGGCCCCCGAGACCCAGTACTTC; CDR3 protein: CASSEGSQRGAPETQYF
clone size: .; V gene: TRBV9; D gene: TRBD1; J gene: TRBJ2-1; CDR3 DNA: TGTGCCAGCAGCGTAGGGACAGGGATGAATGAGCAGTTCTTC; CDR3 protein: CASSVGTGMNEQFF
clone size: .; V gene: TRBV2; D gene: TRBD2; J gene: TRBJ2-7; CDR3 DNA: TGTGCCAGCAGTGACGTCGGACTAGAAGGACGCGAGCAGTACTTC; CDR3 protein: CASSDVGLEGREQYF
clone size: .; V gene: TRBV13; D gene: .; J gene: TRBJ1-4; CDR3 DNA: TGTGCCAGCAACCGGGTCAGGGATGAAAAACTGTTTTTT; CDR3 protein: CASNRVRDEKLFF
clone size: once; V gene: TRBV6-5; D gene: TRBD2; J gene: TRBJ2-7; CDR3 DNA: TGTGCCAGCAGCCCCCCCTGGGGGGGCGAGCAGTACTTC; CDR3 protein: CASSPPWGGEQYF
clone size: .; V gene: TRBV20-1; D gene: .; J gene: TRBJ2-5; CDR3 DNA: TGCAGTGCTAGTTTCGGGGGAGCCCAGTACCAAGAGACCCAGTACTTC; CDR3 protein: CSASFGGAQYQETQYF
clone size: .; V gene: TRBV5-1; D gene: TRBD1; J gene: TRBJ2-5; CDR3 DNA: TGCGCCAGCAGCTTACCGACAGGGATGGAGACCCAGTACTTC; CDR3 protein: CASSLPTGMETQYF
clone size: .; V gene: TRBV7-9; D gene: TRBD1; J gene: TRBJ1-6; CDR3 DNA: TGTGCCAGCAGCTTAGCGGGACAGGTTAATTCACCCCTCCACTTT; CDR3 protein: CASSLAGQVNSPLHF
clone size: .; V gene: TRBV9; D gene: TRBD2; J gene: TRBJ2-3; CDR3 DNA: TGTGCCAGCAGCGTAGCAGGACTAGCACGAAGCACAGATACGCAGTATTTT; CDR3 protein: CASSVAGLARSTDTQYF
clone size: .; V gene: TRBV27; D gene: .; J gene: TRBJ2-1; CDR3 DNA: TGTGCCAGCAGCACCCCCGGGGGTGAGCAGTTCTTC; CDR3 protein: CASSTPGGEQFF
clone size: .; V gene: TRBV11-3; D gene: TRBD2; J gene: TRBJ2-1; CDR3 DNA: TGTGCCAGCAGCCCCCGAAGTAGCGGGTATGATGAGCAGTTCTTC; CDR3 protein: CASSPRSSGYDEQFF
clone size: .; V gene: TRBV2; D gene: TRBD1; J gene: TRBJ1-1; CDR3 DNA: TGTGCCAGCAGTGCAGGGGGCGGGAACACTGAAGCTTTCTTT; CDR3 protein: CASSAGGGNTEAFF
clone size: .; V gene: TRBV5-1; D gene: TRBD2; J gene: TRBJ2-7; CDR3 DNA: TGCGCCAGCAGCTTGACGGGAGGACAATACGAGCAGTACTTC; CDR3 protein: CASSLTGGQYEQYF
clone size: .; V gene: TRBV7-9; D gene: .; J gene: TRBJ1-1; CDR3 DNA: TGTGCCAGCAGCTTTACAGGGATTGGGGCTGAAGCTTTCTTT; CDR3 protein: CASSFTGIGAEAFF
clone size: .; V gene: TRBV29-1; D gene: .; J gene: TRBJ2-7; CDR3 DNA: TGCAGCGCTGGGACCTCCTACGAGCAGTACTTC; CDR3 protein: CSAGTSYEQYF
clone size: .; V gene: TRBV6-4; D gene: .; J gene: TRBJ2-1; CDR3 DNA: TGTGCCAGCAGTGCGGCCATCTACAATGAGCAGTTCTTC; CDR3 protein: CASSAAIYNEQFF
clone size: once; V gene: TRBV7-8; D gene: TRBD1; J gene: TRBJ1-5; CDR3 DNA: TGTGCCAGCAGCGCTAGTATGATTAGGCGATTGCAGGGGGCAATCACTAATCAGCCCCAGCATTTT; CDR3 protein: CASSASMIRRLQGAITNQPQHF
clone size: .; V gene: TRBV4-1; D gene: .; J gene: TRBJ2-5; CDR3 DNA: TGCGCCAGCAGCCAGTCCGGGACCTCAAAAGAGACCCAGTACTTC; CDR3 protein: CASSQSGTSKETQYF
clone size: .; V gene: TRBV29-1; D gene: .; J gene: TRBJ2-1; CDR3 DNA: TGCAGCGTTGAAAGGAGGGAGAACTACAATGAGCAGTTCTTC; CDR3 protein: CSVERRENYNEQFF